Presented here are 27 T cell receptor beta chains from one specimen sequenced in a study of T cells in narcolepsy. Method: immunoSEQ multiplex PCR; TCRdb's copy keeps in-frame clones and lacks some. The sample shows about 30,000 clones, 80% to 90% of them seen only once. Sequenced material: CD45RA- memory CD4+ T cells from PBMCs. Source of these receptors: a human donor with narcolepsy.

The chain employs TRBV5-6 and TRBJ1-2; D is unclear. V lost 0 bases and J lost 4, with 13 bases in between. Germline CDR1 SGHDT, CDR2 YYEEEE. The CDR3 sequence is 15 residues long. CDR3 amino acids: CASSLERDFAYGYTF. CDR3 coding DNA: TGTGCCAGCAGCTTGGAGAGGGATTTCGCCTATGGCTACACCTTC.

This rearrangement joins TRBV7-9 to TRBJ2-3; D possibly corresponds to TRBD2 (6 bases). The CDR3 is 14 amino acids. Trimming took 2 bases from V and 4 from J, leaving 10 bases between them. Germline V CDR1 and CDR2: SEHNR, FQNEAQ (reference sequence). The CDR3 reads CASSLSRGPDTQYF. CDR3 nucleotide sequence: TGTGCCAGCAGCTTATCGCGGGGCCCAGATACGCAGTATTTT.

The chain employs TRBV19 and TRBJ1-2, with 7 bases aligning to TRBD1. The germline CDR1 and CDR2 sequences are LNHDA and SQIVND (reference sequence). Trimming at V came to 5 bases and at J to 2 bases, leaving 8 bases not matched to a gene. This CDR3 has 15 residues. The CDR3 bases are TGTGCCAGTAGTGAACGACAGGGAGGAAACTATGGCTACACCTTC. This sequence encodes CASSERQGGNYGYTF.

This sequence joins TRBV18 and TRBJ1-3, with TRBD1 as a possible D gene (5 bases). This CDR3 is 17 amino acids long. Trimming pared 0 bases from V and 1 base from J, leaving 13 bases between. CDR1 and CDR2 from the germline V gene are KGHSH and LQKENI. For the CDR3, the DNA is TGTGCCAGCTCACCACCGAAGGGGATCCGATCTGGAAACACCATATATTTT. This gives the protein CASSPPKGIRSGNTIYF.

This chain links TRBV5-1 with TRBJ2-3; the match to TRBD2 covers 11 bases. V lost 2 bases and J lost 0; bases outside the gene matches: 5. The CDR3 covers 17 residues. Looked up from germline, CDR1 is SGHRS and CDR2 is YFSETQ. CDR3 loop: CASSFAPSGRSTDTQYF. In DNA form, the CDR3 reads TGCGCCAGCAGCTTCGCGCCTAGCGGGAGGAGCACAGATACGCAGTATTTT.

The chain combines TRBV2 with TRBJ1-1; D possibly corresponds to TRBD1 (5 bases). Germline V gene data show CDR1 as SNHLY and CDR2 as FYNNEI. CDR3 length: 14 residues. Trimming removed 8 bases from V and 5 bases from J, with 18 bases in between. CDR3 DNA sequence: TGTGCCAGCGGGGCAAATGGGGGGTGGACTGAAGCTTTCTTT. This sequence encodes CASGANGGWTEAFF. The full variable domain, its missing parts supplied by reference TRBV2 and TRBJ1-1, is EPEVTQTPSHQVTQMGQEVILRCVPISNHLYFYWYRQILGQKVEFLVSFYNNEISEKSEIFDDQFSVERPDGSNFTLKIRSTKLEDSAMYFCASGANGGWTEAFFGQGTRLTVV.

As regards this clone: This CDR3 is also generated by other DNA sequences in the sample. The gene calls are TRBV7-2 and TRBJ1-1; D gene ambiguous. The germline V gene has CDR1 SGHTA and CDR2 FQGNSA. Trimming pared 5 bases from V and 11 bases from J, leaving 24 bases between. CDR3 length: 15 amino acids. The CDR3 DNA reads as TGTGCCAGCAGCCAAGTGGTCGGGCCAACTTCGGCGGCTTTCTTT. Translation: CASSQVVGPTSAAFF.

The CDR3 sequence: CASSLAGSPPYEQYF. The DNA of the CDR3 is TGCGCCAGCAGCTTGGCTGGGAGTCCGCCCTACGAGCAGTACTTC. The J gene is TRBJ2-7, the V gene TRBV5-1, with a weak D call TRBD2 (5 bases). CDR1 and CDR2 (germline): SGHRS, YFSETQ. The CDR3 extends over 15 amino acids. Trimming took 0 bases from V and 2 from J, leaving 12 bases between them.

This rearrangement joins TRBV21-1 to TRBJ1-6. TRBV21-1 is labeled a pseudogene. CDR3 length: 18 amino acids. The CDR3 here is CASSRDLATHNHNSPLHF. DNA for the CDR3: TGTGCCAGCAGTAGGGACTTAGCTACACATAATCATAATTCACCCCTCCACTTT.

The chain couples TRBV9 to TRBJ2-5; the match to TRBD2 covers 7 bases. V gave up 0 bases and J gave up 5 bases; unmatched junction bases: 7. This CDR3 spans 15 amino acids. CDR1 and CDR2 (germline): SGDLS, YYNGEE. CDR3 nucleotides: TGTGCCAGCAGCGTAGCTTTGCGGGAGTGGGAGACCCAGTACTTC. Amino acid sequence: CASSVALREWETQYF.

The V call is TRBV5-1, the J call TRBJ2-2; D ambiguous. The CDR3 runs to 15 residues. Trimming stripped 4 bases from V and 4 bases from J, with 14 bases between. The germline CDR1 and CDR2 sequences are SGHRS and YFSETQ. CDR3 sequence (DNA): TGCGCCAGCAGCCCCTACGCTGGTGGCACCGGGGAGCTGTTTTTT. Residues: CASSPYAGGTGELFF.

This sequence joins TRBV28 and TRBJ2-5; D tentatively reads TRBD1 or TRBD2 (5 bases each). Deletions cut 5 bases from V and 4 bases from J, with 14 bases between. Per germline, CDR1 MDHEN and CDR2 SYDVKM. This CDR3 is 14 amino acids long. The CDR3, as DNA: TGTGCCAGCAGTGCGTCCGAGGGGAGAGAGACCCAGTACTTC. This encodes CASSASEGRETQYF.

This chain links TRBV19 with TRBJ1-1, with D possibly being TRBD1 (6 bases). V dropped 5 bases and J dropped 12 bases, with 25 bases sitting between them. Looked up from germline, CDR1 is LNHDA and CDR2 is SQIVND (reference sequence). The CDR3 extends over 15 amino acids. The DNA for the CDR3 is TGTGCCAGTAGTCCGATGACAGGCACCCGGAGGGAGACTTTCTTT. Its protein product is CASSPMTGTRRETFF.

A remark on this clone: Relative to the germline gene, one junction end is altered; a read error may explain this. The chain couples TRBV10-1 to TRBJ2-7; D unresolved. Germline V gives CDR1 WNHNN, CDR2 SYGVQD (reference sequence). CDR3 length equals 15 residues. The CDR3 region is CAGSEYPGSAAEQYF. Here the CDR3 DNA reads TGCGCCGGCAGTGAGTACCCCGGGTCCGCGGCCGAGCAGTACTTC.

For the CDR3, the DNA is TGTGCCAGCTCTCGGACAGGGACCAACTCTGGAAACACCATATATTTT. As protein: CASSRTGTNSGNTIYF. The V gene is TRBV28, the J gene TRBJ1-3; TRBD1 aligns across 8 bases. V lost 8 bases, J lost 0 bases, and 9 bases stayed unmatched. Per germline, CDR1 MDHEN and CDR2 SYDVKM. The CDR3 is 16 residues long.

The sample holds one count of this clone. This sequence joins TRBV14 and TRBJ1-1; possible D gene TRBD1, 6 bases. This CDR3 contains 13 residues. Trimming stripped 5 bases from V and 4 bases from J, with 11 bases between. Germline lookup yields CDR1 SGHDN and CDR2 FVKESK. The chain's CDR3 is CASSSTGSTEAFF. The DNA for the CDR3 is TGTGCCAGCAGCTCAACAGGGAGCACTGAAGCTTTCTTT.

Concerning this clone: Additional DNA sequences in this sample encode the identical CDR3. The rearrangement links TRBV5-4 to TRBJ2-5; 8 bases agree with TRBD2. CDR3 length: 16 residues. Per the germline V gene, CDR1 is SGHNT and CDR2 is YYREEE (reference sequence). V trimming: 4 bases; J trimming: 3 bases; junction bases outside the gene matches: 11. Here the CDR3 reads CASSHRTGLVEETQYF. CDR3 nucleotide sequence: TGTGCCAGCAGCCACCGGACGGGACTAGTAGAAGAGACCCAGTACTTC.

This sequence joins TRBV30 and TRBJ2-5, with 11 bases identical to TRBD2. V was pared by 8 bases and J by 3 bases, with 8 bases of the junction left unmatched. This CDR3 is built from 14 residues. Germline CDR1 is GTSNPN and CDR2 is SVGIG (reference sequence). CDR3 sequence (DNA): TGTGCCCAGTCAACTAGCGGGGGAAAAGAGACCCAGTACTTC. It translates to CAQSTSGGKETQYF. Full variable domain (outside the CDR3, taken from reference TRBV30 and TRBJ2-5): SQTIHQWPATLVQPVGSPLSLECTVEGTSNPNLYWYRQAAGRGLQLLFYSVGIGQISSEVPQNLSASRPQDRQFILSSKKLLLSDSGFYLCAQSTSGGKETQYFGPGTRLLVL.

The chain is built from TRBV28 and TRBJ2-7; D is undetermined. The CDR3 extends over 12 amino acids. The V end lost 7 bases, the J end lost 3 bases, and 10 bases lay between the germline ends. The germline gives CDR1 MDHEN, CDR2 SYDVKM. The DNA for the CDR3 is TGTGCCAGCAACTCCGGGTTCTACGAGCAGTACTTC. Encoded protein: CASNSGFYEQYF.

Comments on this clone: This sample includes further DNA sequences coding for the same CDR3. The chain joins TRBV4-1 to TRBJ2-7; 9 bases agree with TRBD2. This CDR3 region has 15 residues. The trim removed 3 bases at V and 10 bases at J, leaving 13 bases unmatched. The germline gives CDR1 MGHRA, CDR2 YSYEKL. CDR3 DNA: TGCGCCAGCAGCCAGGGCGATGGACTAGCGATAAGCCAGTACTTC. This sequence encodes CASSQGDGLAISQYF.

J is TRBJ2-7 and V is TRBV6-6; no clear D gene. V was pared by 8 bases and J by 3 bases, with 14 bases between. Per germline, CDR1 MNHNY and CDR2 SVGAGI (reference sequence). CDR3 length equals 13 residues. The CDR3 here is CASRKGGDYEQYF. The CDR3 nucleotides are TGTGCCAGCCGCAAGGGCGGAGACTACGAGCAGTACTTC.

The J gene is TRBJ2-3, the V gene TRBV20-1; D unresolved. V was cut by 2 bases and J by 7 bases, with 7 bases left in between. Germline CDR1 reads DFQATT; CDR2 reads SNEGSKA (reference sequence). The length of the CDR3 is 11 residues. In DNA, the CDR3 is TGCAGTGCTAGATTAGATTATACGCAGTATTTT. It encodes CSARLDYTQYF.

This CDR3 is CASSPDRGRSTEAFF. The CDR3 DNA follows: TGTGCCAGCTCACCCGACAGGGGGCGGAGCACTGAAGCTTTCTTT. The V gene is TRBV18, the J gene TRBJ1-1; 10 nucleotides line up with TRBD1. Losses at the gene ends were 3 bases for V and 4 bases for J; bases not matched to a gene: 5. The germline V gene has CDR1 KGHSH and CDR2 LQKENI. The CDR3 is 15 amino acids.

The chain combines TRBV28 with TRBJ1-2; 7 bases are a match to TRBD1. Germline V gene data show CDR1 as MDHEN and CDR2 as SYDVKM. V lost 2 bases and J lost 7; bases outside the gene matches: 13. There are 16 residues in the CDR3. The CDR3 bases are TGTGCCAGCAGTTTAGGGGGACAGCTCCCAAGTGCTGGCTACACCTTC. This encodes CASSLGGQLPSAGYTF.

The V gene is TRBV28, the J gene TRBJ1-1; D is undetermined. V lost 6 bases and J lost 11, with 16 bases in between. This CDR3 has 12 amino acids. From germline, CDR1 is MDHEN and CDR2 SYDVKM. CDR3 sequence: CASRQRAPQAFF. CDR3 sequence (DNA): TGTGCCAGCAGACAACGGGCTCCCCAGGCTTTCTTT.

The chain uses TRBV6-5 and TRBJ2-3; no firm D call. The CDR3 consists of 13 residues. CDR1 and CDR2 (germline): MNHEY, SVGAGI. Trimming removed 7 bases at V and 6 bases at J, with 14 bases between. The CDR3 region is CASIDASRDTQYF. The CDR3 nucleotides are TGTGCCAGCATCGACGCGAGTAGGGATACGCAGTATTTT.

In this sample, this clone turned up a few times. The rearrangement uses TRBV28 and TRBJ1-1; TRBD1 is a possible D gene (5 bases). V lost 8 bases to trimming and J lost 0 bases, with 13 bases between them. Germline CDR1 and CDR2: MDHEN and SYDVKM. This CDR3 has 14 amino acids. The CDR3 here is CASSLGGVNTEAFF. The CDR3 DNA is TGTGCCAGCTCCCTCGGAGGGGTGAACACTGAAGCTTTCTTT.